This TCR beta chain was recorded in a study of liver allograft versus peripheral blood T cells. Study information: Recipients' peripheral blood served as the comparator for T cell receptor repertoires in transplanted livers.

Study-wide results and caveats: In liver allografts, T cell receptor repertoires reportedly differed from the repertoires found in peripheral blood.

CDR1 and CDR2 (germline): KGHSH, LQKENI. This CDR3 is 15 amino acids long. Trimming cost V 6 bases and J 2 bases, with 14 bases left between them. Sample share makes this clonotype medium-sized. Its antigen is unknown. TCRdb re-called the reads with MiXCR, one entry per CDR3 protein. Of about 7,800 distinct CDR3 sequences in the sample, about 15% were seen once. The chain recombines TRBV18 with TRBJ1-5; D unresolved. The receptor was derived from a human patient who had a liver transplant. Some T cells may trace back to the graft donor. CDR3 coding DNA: TGTGCCAGCTCCCCGTCCCTCATAGGCAATCAGCCCCAGCATTTT. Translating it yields CASSPSLIGNQPQHF.